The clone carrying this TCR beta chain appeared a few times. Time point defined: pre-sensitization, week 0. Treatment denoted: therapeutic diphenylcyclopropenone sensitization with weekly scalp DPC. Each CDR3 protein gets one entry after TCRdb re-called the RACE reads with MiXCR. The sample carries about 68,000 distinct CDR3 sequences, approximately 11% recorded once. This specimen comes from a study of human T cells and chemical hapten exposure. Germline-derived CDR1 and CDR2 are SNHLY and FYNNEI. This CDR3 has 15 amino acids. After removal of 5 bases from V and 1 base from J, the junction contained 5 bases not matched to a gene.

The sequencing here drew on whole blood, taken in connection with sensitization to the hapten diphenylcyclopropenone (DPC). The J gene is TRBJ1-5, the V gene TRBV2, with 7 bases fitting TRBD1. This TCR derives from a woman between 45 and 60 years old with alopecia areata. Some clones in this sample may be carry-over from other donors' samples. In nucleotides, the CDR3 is TGTGCCAGCAGTAGACAGGGCCTAAGCAATCAGCCCCAGCATTTT. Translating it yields CASSRQGLSNQPQHF.